This TCR beta chain was captured by sequencing in a study of blood T cell repertoires in COVID-19. This clone was seen many times. The ends lost 5 bases at V and 2 bases at J; junction bases unmatched: 7. The CDR3 has 16 residues. Germline V lookup: CDR1 SGHAT, CDR2 FQNNGV. Assay used: immunoSEQ multiplex PCR; TCRdb lists only in-frame clones, some missing. The sample has hundreds of thousands of clones, 82% seen once; the top ten hold 3% to 3.5%. Sequencing input: PBMCs or T cells enriched from blood (not recorded which). The chain is built from TRBV11-2 and TRBJ2-5; 11 bases are a match to TRBD2. The TCR comes from a woman aged 55-69 years who had recovered from COVID-19. CDR3 loop: CASSPSGLADQETQYF. CDR3 sequence (DNA): TGTGCCAGCAGCCCATCGGGACTAGCGGATCAAGAGACCCAGTACTTC. The variable domain in full, completed from reference TRBV11-2 and TRBJ2-5, reads EAGVAQSPRYKIIEKRQSVAFWCNPISGHATLYWYQQILGQGPKLLIQFQNNGVVDDSQLPKDRFSAERLKGVDSTLKIQPAKLEDSAVYLCASSPSGLADQETQYFGPGTRLLVL.